These 32 T cell receptor beta chains came from one sample sequenced in a study of T cell repertoires in cytomegalovirus infection. One entry per CDR3 protein, called by TCRdb with MiXCR from the reads. Seen here are 630,000 or so distinct CDR3 sequences, less than 25% observed once, and the top ten hold 7.5% to 9%. Sequences were obtained from CD8+ T cells from PBMCs. The receptor source for this set is a human donor in good health (CMV status not recorded). Some clones in this sample may be carry-over from other donors' samples.

The chain carries TRBV28 and TRBJ1-5; D unclear. Germline-derived CDR1 and CDR2 are MDHEN and SYDVKM. V lost 5 bases, J lost 7 bases, and 15 bases lay in between. This CDR3 region has 14 residues. CDR3 bases: TGTGCCAGCAGTCACCGGGGAAGAGGGCAGCCCCAGCATTTT. Its protein product is CASSHRGRGQPQHF.

The genes are TRBV2 and TRBJ2-7; 7 bases align to TRBD1. Germline V gene data show CDR1 as SNHLY and CDR2 as FYNNEI. CDR3 length: 12 residues. The V and J ends lost 10 bases and 7 bases, in that order; junction bases with no gene match: 10. In nucleotides, the CDR3 is TGTGCCAACAGCTCGACAGGGAGAGAGCAGTACGTC. Its protein product is CANSSTGREQYV.

This chain connects TRBV5-6 to TRBJ2-1; the D is unclear. The CDR3 is 14 residues long. The V end was cut by 4 bases, the J end by 3 bases, with 11 bases between. Germline V gives CDR1 SGHDT, CDR2 YYEEEE. The CDR3 DNA reads as TGTGCCAGCAGCGTGGTAAGAGGCTACAATGAGCAGTTCTTC. The encoded protein is CASSVVRGYNEQFF.

This clonotype was counted many times. The chain is built from TRBV12-3 or TRBV12-4 and TRBJ1-1; D may be TRBD1 (6 bases). This CDR3 comprises 16 residues. Trimming left V 3 bases short and J 1 base short, with 15 bases between. The CDR3 region is CASSFMIEDRNTEAFF. The CDR3 DNA is TGTGCCAGCAGTTTTATGATAGAGGACAGGAACACTGAAGCTTTCTTT.

The rearrangement uses TRBV6-5 and TRBJ2-3; TRBD1 matches 11 bases. There are 16 residues in the CDR3. Germline V gene data show CDR1 as MNHEY and CDR2 as SVGAGI. V dropped 0 bases and J dropped 6; count of bases not matched to a gene: 5. CDR3 in DNA: TGTGCCAGCAGTTACTCCAGGACAGGGGGCTTGGATACGCAGTATTTT. Translation: CASSYSRTGGLDTQYF.

The rearrangement uses TRBV29-1 and TRBJ2-6; D not certain. The CDR3 covers 13 residues. CDR1 is SQVTM and CDR2 is ANQGSEA in the germline V gene. The V and J ends lost 2 bases and 0 bases respectively, with 2 bases between them. The CDR3 nucleotides read TGCAGCGTTGAAACCTCTGGGGCCAACGTCCTGACTTTC. It is translated as CSVETSGANVLTF.

At least ten counts were recorded for this clonotype. The CDR3, as DNA: TGTGCCAGCAGCAATGGGGGCCCCCAGCCCCAGCATTTT. It translates to CASSNGGPQPQHF. The chain combines TRBV7-9 with TRBJ1-5; D may be TRBD1 (6 bases). The length of the CDR3 is 13 residues. V was shortened by 5 bases and J by 7 bases, with 12 bases between the two germline ends. The germline gives CDR1 SEHNR, CDR2 FQNEAQ (reference sequence).

On this clonotype itself: One end of the junction varies from germline; a read error may be responsible. V and J are TRBV7-9 and TRBJ1-2, with D possibly being TRBD1 (5 bases). There are 13 residues in the CDR3. Germline CDR1 is SEHNR and CDR2 is FQNEAQ (reference sequence). In nucleotides, the CDR3 is TGTGCAAGCAGCCCAATCAGGGCCTATGGCTACACCTTC. Protein sequence: CASSPIRAYGYTF.

This clonotype has a count of ten or more. The J gene is TRBJ2-3, the V gene TRBV7-8; 8 nucleotides agree with TRBD1. The J segment lost 2 bases and the V segment lost 4 bases, leaving 5 bases of the junction unmatched. The CDR3 totals 15 residues. In germline, CDR1 is SGHVS, CDR2 FQNEAQ. This CDR3 reads CASSYRDRNTDTQYF. Written as DNA, the CDR3 is TGTGCCAGCAGCTACCGGGACAGGAACACAGATACGCAGTATTTT.

The count of this clonotype is one. V is TRBV12-3 or TRBV12-4 and J is TRBJ2-1; D tentatively fits TRBD1 or TRBD2 (6 bases each). CDR3 size: 13 residues. V dropped 6 bases and J dropped 9 bases, with 15 bases sitting between them. CDR3 amino acids: CASRTGRRSEQFF. DNA for the CDR3: TGTGCCAGCAGAACAGGGAGGAGGAGTGAGCAGTTCTTC.

This clonotype has at least ten counts. The rearrangement joins TRBV27 to TRBJ2-1, with D perhaps TRBD2 (5 bases). This CDR3 has 14 residues. The V gene lost 4 bases and the J gene lost 7 bases, with 14 bases spanning the gap. Germline V CDR1 and CDR2: MNHEY, SMNVEV (reference sequence). The CDR3 DNA sequence: TGTGCCAGCAGTTCCACCACGACGGGGAATGAGCAGTTCTTC. It specifies CASSSTTTGNEQFF.

This rearrangement joins TRBV4-2 to TRBJ2-5; TRBD1 is a possible D gene (5 bases). Per germline, CDR1 LGHNA and CDR2 YNFKEQ. The CDR3 consists of 15 residues. V was clipped by 3 bases and J by 2 bases, with 13 bases between them. For the CDR3, the DNA is TGTGCCAGCAGCCATTCCCTAGGGGTTCAAGAGACCCAGTACTTC. Encoded protein: CASSHSLGVQETQYF.

The chain couples TRBV4-1 to TRBJ2-7; D may be TRBD1 (5 bases). Trimming cost V 4 bases and J 4 bases, with 17 bases left between them. Germline CDR1 and CDR2: MGHRA and YSYEKL. The CDR3 runs 15 residues. CDR3 coding DNA: TGCGCCAGCAGCCCGATTGCAGGGTCCAGGTACGAGCAGTACTTC. Protein sequence: CASSPIAGSRYEQYF.

The V and J genes are TRBV13 and TRBJ2-2; D might be TRBD1 or TRBD2, each matching 5 bases. V lost 8 bases and J lost 0, with 10 bases in between. The CDR3 is 14 amino acids. The germline V gene has CDR1 PRHDT and CDR2 FYEKMQ (reference sequence). The CDR3 bases are TGTGCCAGCCATGAGGGGCCGAACACCGGGGAGCTGTTTTTT. Encoded protein: CASHEGPNTGELFF.

This clonotype was seen many times. This rearrangement joins TRBV7-9 to TRBJ2-1, with 9 bases aligning to TRBD1. The CDR3 length is 17 residues. V shed 5 bases, J shed 3 bases, and the junction held 11 bases outside the gene matches. Germline assignment: CDR1 SEHNR and CDR2 FQNEAQ (reference sequence). The CDR3 nucleotides read TGTGCCAGCAGCGGGGACAGGGATTCTAGTAACTACAATGAGCAGTTCTTC. Residues: CASSGDRDSSNYNEQFF.

Only a few counts were recorded for this clonotype. The chain employs TRBV7-9 and TRBJ2-4; D is possibly TRBD1 or TRBD2 (6 bases each). The germline CDR1 and CDR2 sequences are SEHNR and FQNEAQ (reference sequence). The CDR3 loop spans 15 amino acids. Trimming removed 4 bases from V and 7 bases from J, with 17 bases in between. In DNA form, the CDR3 reads TGTGCCAGCAGCTCGGCACAGGGCGCGGGGAACATTCAGTACTTC. It specifies CASSSAQGAGNIQYF.

The chain couples TRBV6-5 to TRBJ2-6; D is possibly TRBD2 (6 bases). The germline CDR1 and CDR2 sequences are MNHEY and SVGAGI. There are 19 residues in the CDR3. Between the trimmed V and J ends, which lost 0 bases and 0 bases, there was a span of 15 bases. CDR3 amino acids: CASSYSIYRGYSGANVLTF. The CDR3 nucleotides read TGTGCCAGCAGTTACTCGATTTATCGGGGGTACTCTGGGGCCAACGTCCTGACTTTC.

This rearrangement joins TRBV18 to TRBJ1-2; TRBD1 might be the D (5 bases). Germline V gene lookup returns CDR1 KGHSH and CDR2 LQKENI. Trimming removed 4 bases at V and 1 base at J, with 19 bases between. The CDR3 consists of 17 residues. CDR3 sequence (DNA): TGTGCCAGCTCACTACTTAATTCGGGGGAAGATAACTATGGCTACACCTTC. Its translation: CASSLLNSGEDNYGYTF. Supplemented by reference TRBV18 and TRBJ1-2, the full variable domain reads NAGVMQNPRHLVRRRGQEARLRCSPMKGHSHVYWYRQLPEEGLKFMVYLQKENIIDESGMPKERFSAEFPKEGPSILRIQQVVRGDSAAYFCASSLLNSGEDNYGYTFGSGTRLTVV.

The table lists this clonotype with a few counts. The V gene is TRBV10-1, the J gene TRBJ2-2; 9 nucleotides align to TRBD2. The trim removed 6 bases at V and 3 bases at J, leaving 11 bases unmatched. CDR3 length equals 17 residues. Per the germline V gene, CDR1 is WNHNN and CDR2 is SYGVQD (reference sequence). This CDR3 is CASRYRRGGLYTGELFF. The CDR3 nucleotides are TGCGCCAGCAGGTATAGGCGGGGGGGCCTGTACACCGGGGAGCTGTTTTTT.

This clonotype was counted at least ten times. J is TRBJ2-1 and V is TRBV7-8; 10 bases fit TRBD1. From germline, CDR1 is SGHVS and CDR2 FQNEAQ. V lost 1 base to trimming and J lost 5 bases; unmatched junction nucleotides: 8. The CDR3 contains 17 residues. Here the CDR3 DNA reads TGTGCCAGCAGCTTAGGCCCGACAGGGGGCATGAACAATGAGCAGTTCTTC. Translating it yields CASSLGPTGGMNNEQFF.

Remarks on this clonotype: A read error is possible here, since a much larger clone lies one base away. This sequence joins TRBV7-4 and TRBJ1-3; TRBD1 aligns across 7 bases. The CDR3 extends over 16 amino acids. The germline V gene has CDR1 SGHVT and CDR2 SQSDAQ. The CDR3 spells CGSSSDREGSGNTIYF. In DNA, the CDR3 is TGTGGCAGCAGCTCCGACAGGGAAGGCTCTGGAAACACCATATATTTT.

This clonotype came up a few times. V and J are TRBV7-9 and TRBJ1-1, with TRBD1 identical over 9 bases. The CDR3 totals 15 residues. Trimming cost V 5 bases and J 4 bases; bases outside gene matches: 8. Germline CDR1 and CDR2: SEHNR and FQNEAQ (reference sequence). CDR3 nucleotides: TGTGCCAGCAGCCGAAACAGGGGGCTGGTCACTGAAGCTTTCTTT. Protein sequence: CASSRNRGLVTEAFF.

The chain recombines TRBV7-9 with TRBJ1-1, with D perhaps matching TRBD1 (6 bases). V dropped 5 bases and J dropped 7 bases, with 17 bases sitting between them. Germline lookup yields CDR1 SEHNR and CDR2 FQNEAQ (reference sequence). The CDR3 consists of 14 residues. The CDR3 DNA sequence: TGTGCCAGCAGCCCGGACAGCAACCTTAATGAAGCTTTCTTT. Translation: CASSPDSNLNEAFF.

The J gene is TRBJ2-7, the V gene TRBV5-1; D is unresolved. V was cut by 2 bases and J by 3 bases, with 9 bases left in between. This CDR3 contains 13 residues. Germline CDR1 SGHRS, CDR2 YFSETQ. CDR3 loop: CASSFDMYYEQYF. The CDR3 DNA reads TGCGCCAGCAGCTTCGACATGTACTACGAGCAGTACTTC. The complete variable domain, with remaining parts taken from reference TRBV5-1 and TRBJ2-7, reads KAGVTQTPRYLIKTRGQQVTLSCSPISGHRSVSWYQQTPGQGLQFLFEYFSETQRNKGNFPGRFSGRQFSNSRSEMNVSTLELGDSALYLCASSFDMYYEQYFGPGTRLTVT.

This clonotype was observed at least ten times. The chain links TRBV6-5 to TRBJ1-1; 8 nucleotides agree with TRBD1. Unmatched junction bases numbered 6, after V lost 2 bases and J lost 1 base. The CDR3 loop spans 16 amino acids. CDR1 MNHEY and CDR2 SVGAGI come from the germline V gene. This chain's CDR3 is CASSYGTGFANTEAFF. The CDR3 bases are TGTGCCAGCAGTTACGGGACAGGATTTGCGAACACTGAAGCTTTCTTT.

This chain joins TRBV10-3 and TRBJ2-5; TRBD2 might be the D (5 bases). The V and J ends lost 7 bases and 1 base respectively, with 10 bases between them. This CDR3 has 13 amino acids. Germline V lookup: CDR1 ENHRY, CDR2 SYGVKD. CDR3 amino acids: CAIMRASQETQYF. The CDR3 DNA reads as TGTGCCATCATGAGGGCTTCCCAAGAGACCCAGTACTTC.

This clonotype was recorded at least ten times. The rearrangement links TRBV7-8 to TRBJ1-2; D gene ambiguous. There are 17 residues in the CDR3. The ends were cut back, 0 bases at V and 4 bases at J, with 18 bases in the middle. Germline CDR1 and CDR2: SGHVS and FQNEAQ. The CDR3 spells CASSLATNREGFYGYTF. CDR3 bases: TGTGCCAGCAGCTTAGCAACGAACCGGGAGGGATTCTATGGCTACACCTTC.

The chain links TRBV10-2 to TRBJ2-5; 8 positions match TRBD2. CDR3 length: 12 amino acids. The V gene end was trimmed by 7 bases and the J gene end by 13 bases; junction bases not matched to a gene: 11. From germline, CDR1 is WSHSY and CDR2 SAAADI. This CDR3 reads CASTPERGPPYF. The CDR3 coding sequence is TGCGCCAGCACCCCCGAGCGGGGGCCCCCGTACTTC.

This CDR3 reads CDLAGTHGTQYF. The DNA of the CDR3 is TGTGACTTGGCGGGGACCCACGGGACCCAGTACTTC. The V gene is TRBV14, the J gene TRBJ2-5; tentative D call: TRBD2 (6 bases). The CDR3 contains 12 residues. Germline assignment: CDR1 SGHDN and CDR2 FVKESK.

This clonotype was observed a handful of times. The chain carries TRBV13 and TRBJ1-3, with D possibly TRBD1 on 5 matching bases. V lost 3 bases, J lost 0 bases, and 24 bases lay in between. This CDR3 has 20 amino acids. The V gene's germline CDR1 is PRHDT and CDR2 FYEKMQ (reference sequence). CDR3 sequence: CASSFVSGEPSHNSGNTIYF. The DNA for the CDR3 is TGTGCCAGCAGCTTTGTATCGGGGGAACCTTCCCATAACTCTGGAAACACCATATATTTT.

There are many counts of this clonotype. Here the CDR3 reads CASSPYLGTEIQETQYF. The CDR3 nucleotides read TGTGCCAGCAGCCCATACCTCGGGACAGAAATCCAAGAGACCCAGTACTTC. This chain links TRBV7-6 with TRBJ2-5, with 7 positions matching TRBD1. The germline gives CDR1 SGHVS, CDR2 FNYEAQ. This CDR3 has 17 residues. Unmatched junction bases numbered 13, after V lost 5 bases and J lost 1 base.

V is TRBV24-1 and J is TRBJ2-3, with D hard to call. Deletions cut 1 base from V and 5 bases from J, with 3 bases between. This CDR3 has 12 amino acids. Germline-derived CDR1 and CDR2 are KGHDR and SFDVKD. DNA of the CDR3: TGTGCCACCAGTGATTTAGGAGATACGCAGTATTTT. Protein product: CATSDLGDTQYF.